These 32 T cell receptor beta chains came from one sample sequenced in a study of cytomegalovirus exposure and HLA in healthy donors. The data were produced by immunoSEQ multiplex PCR, yet TCRdb's version contains in-frame clones alone and is incomplete. The sample includes 190,000 or so clones, 80% to 85% of them seen just once. The sequenced sample was PBMCs. All receptors come from a woman aged 18-29 years in good health and CMV-seropositive.

This clone was counted a single time. J is TRBJ2-3 and V is TRBV10-3; 13 bases agree with TRBD2. V shed 4 bases, J shed 1 base, and the junction held 5 bases outside the gene matches. The germline CDR1 and CDR2 sequences are ENHRY and SYGVKD. The CDR3 totals 17 residues. This CDR3 reads CAISVLAGGRGTDTQYF. For the CDR3, the DNA is TGTGCCATCAGTGTACTAGCGGGGGGGCGTGGCACAGATACGCAGTATTTT.

The V gene is TRBV5-1, the J gene TRBJ2-3, with D perhaps matching TRBD2 (6 bases). The CDR3 length is 14 residues. Per the germline V gene, CDR1 is SGHRS and CDR2 is YFSETQ. V was shortened by 5 bases and J by 2 bases, with 12 bases between the two germline ends. CDR3 bases: TGCGCCAGCAGAGAGGCGGGGACCACAGATACGCAGTATTTT. Translation: CASREAGTTDTQYF.

The chain couples TRBV5-6 to TRBJ1-1; D gene ambiguous. CDR1 and CDR2 from the germline V gene are SGHDT and YYEEEE. This CDR3 comprises 12 residues. The V end was cut by 0 bases, the J end by 4 bases, with 4 bases between. The CDR3 DNA reads TGTGCCAGCAGCTTGGGAGTCACTGAAGCTTTCTTT. This translates into CASSLGVTEAFF.

The rearrangement links TRBV19 to TRBJ2-3, with 10 bases lining up with TRBD2. Germline values: CDR1 LNHDA, CDR2 SQIVND (reference sequence). After removal of 2 bases from V and 1 base from J, the junction contained 0 bases not matched to a gene. The CDR3 runs to 15 residues. CDR3 loop: CASSITSGGTDTQYF. CDR3 nucleotides: TGTGCCAGTAGTATAACTAGCGGGGGCACAGATACGCAGTATTTT.

The chain uses TRBV4-1 and TRBJ1-2; D gene unclear. CDR1 MGHRA and CDR2 YSYEKL come from the germline V gene. V dropped 3 bases and J dropped 8 bases, with 13 bases sitting between them. The CDR3 contains 13 residues. In DNA form, the CDR3 reads TGCGCCAGCAGCCAGGAGAGCTGGAACGGCTACACCTTC. Its protein product is CASSQESWNGYTF.

The J gene is TRBJ1-1, the V gene TRBV6-1; TRBD1 is a possible D gene (5 bases). The CDR3 has 15 amino acids. Trimming stripped 2 bases from V and 1 base from J, with 11 bases between. Germline lookup yields CDR1 MNHNS and CDR2 SASEGT. Here the CDR3 DNA reads TGTGCCAGCAGTGAAAGGCGACAGTCGAACACTGAAGCTTTCTTT. Translated, it gives CASSERRQSNTEAFF.

The sample holds one count of this clone. Other DNA sequences within the sample encode an identical CDR3. The chain uses TRBV5-1 and TRBJ2-3, with D maybe TRBD2 (6 bases). The ends were cut back, 0 bases at V and 0 bases at J, with 8 bases in the middle. The CDR3 consists of 15 residues. From germline, CDR1 is SGHRS and CDR2 YFSETQ. CDR3 region: CASSLGGTSTDTQYF. The CDR3 nucleotides are TGCGCCAGCAGCTTGGGCGGGACCAGCACAGATACGCAGTATTTT.

This chain connects TRBV5-1 to TRBJ1-2, with 10 nucleotides matching TRBD1. This CDR3 contains 17 residues. CDR1 is SGHRS and CDR2 is YFSETQ in the germline V gene. The V segment lost 4 bases and the J segment 4 bases; nucleotides outside the gene matches: 13. For the CDR3, the DNA is TGCGCCAGCAGCCGAGGTAGCGGGACAGGGGACTTCTATGGCTACACCTTC. Protein sequence: CASSRGSGTGDFYGYTF.

The V gene is TRBV27, the J gene TRBJ2-5; 10 bases fit TRBD2. The CDR3 has 15 amino acids. CDR1 and CDR2 (germline): MNHEY, SMNVEV (reference sequence). V trimming: 6 bases; J trimming: 4 bases; junction bases outside the gene matches: 8. The CDR3 reads CASRDPGLARETQYF. For the CDR3, the DNA is TGTGCCAGCAGAGACCCGGGACTAGCGCGAGAGACCCAGTACTTC.

The chain recombines TRBV6-1 with TRBJ2-1; TRBD2 is a possible D gene (6 bases). The germline gives CDR1 MNHNS, CDR2 SASEGT. V was trimmed by 6 bases and J by 9 bases, leaving 21 bases between them. The CDR3 runs to 15 residues. The CDR3 sequence is CASREGSDLGGEQFF. Written as DNA, the CDR3 is TGTGCCAGCAGGGAGGGTAGCGACCTGGGTGGTGAGCAGTTCTTC.

The chain uses TRBV5-1 and TRBJ2-5; D might be TRBD1 (5 bases). Germline V gene sequence: CDR1 SGHRS, CDR2 YFSETQ. This CDR3 has 14 residues. Trimming pared 0 bases from V and 2 bases from J, leaving 8 bases between. This CDR3 is CASSLGAGQETQYF. CDR3 bases: TGCGCCAGCAGCTTGGGGGCAGGGCAAGAGACCCAGTACTTC.

This clone has more than one count but fewer than ten. The chain couples TRBV5-6 to TRBJ1-2; D is uncertain. With 1 base removed from V and 7 bases from J, the gap between germline ends came to 11 bases. Germline V lookup: CDR1 SGHDT, CDR2 YYEEEE. There are 13 residues in the CDR3. This chain's CDR3 is CASSLTGFGGYTF. CDR3 coding DNA: TGTGCCAGCAGCTTGACGGGATTTGGTGGCTACACCTTC.

This chain connects TRBV7-6 to TRBJ2-3; D is possibly TRBD2 (6 bases). V lost 11 bases to trimming and J lost 1 base, with 16 bases between them. CDR1 is SGHVS and CDR2 is FNYEAQ in the germline V gene. The CDR3 is 14 residues long. CDR3 amino acids: CASSTWGGTDTQYF. CDR3 sequence (DNA): TGTGCCTCCTCTACTTGGGGGGGCACAGATACGCAGTATTTT.

The J gene is TRBJ2-3, the V gene TRBV5-4; D call uncertain. Between the trimmed V and J ends, which lost 4 bases and 2 bases, there was a span of 5 bases. Germline CDR1 and CDR2: SGHNT and YYREEE (reference sequence). The CDR3 has 12 amino acids. The CDR3 sequence is CASSENTDTQYF. CDR3 nucleotide sequence: TGTGCCAGCAGCGAGAACACAGATACGCAGTATTTT.

The chain couples TRBV9 to TRBJ2-1, with D unresolved. The CDR3 is made up of 18 amino acids. V was clipped by 4 bases and J by 0 bases, with 20 bases between them. The germline gives CDR1 SGDLS, CDR2 YYNGEE. For the CDR3, the DNA is TGTGCCAGCAGCCCAGCCGCGGAAGCTTGGAGCTCCTACAATGAGCAGTTCTTC. Amino acids: CASSPAAEAWSSYNEQFF. Full variable domain (missing parts from reference TRBV9 and TRBJ2-1): DSGVTQTPKHLITATGQRVTLRCSPRSGDLSVYWYQQSLDQGLQFLIQYYNGEERAKGNILERFSAQQFPDLHSELNLSSLELGDSALYFCASSPAAEAWSSYNEQFFGPGTRLTVL.

The chain links TRBV2 to TRBJ1-2; D uncertain. This CDR3 has 13 amino acids. Germline CDR1 reads SNHLY; CDR2 reads FYNNEI. V was cut by 8 bases and J by 7 bases, with 17 bases left in between. CDR3 region: CASPTEGFGGYTF. Written as DNA, the CDR3 is TGTGCCAGCCCTACGGAGGGTTTTGGTGGCTACACCTTC.

This chain links TRBV6-6 with TRBJ2-1; D perhaps matches TRBD2 (5 bases). The germline V and J ends were trimmed by 8 bases and 8 bases, with 13 bases remaining between them. There are 12 residues in the CDR3. Germline CDR1 and CDR2: MNHNY and SVGAGI (reference sequence). This CDR3 reads CASGDTRDEQFF. CDR3 DNA: TGTGCCAGCGGGGATACTAGGGATGAGCAGTTCTTC.

The chain recombines TRBV5-1 with TRBJ2-5, with 7 nucleotides matching TRBD1. CDR1 is SGHRS, CDR2 YFSETQ, per germline. J gave up 5 bases and V 2 bases, and 9 bases lay outside the gene matches. The CDR3 spans 15 residues. CDR3 sequence reads: CASSLEGQYSETQYF. The CDR3 bases are TGCGCCAGCAGCTTAGAGGGACAGTATTCTGAGACCCAGTACTTC.

The chain has TRBV6-5 and TRBJ2-1; weak D call: TRBD1 (5 bases). Trimming cost V 5 bases and J 2 bases, with 7 bases left between them. Per the germline V gene, CDR1 is MNHEY and CDR2 is SVGAGI. The CDR3 length is 13 residues. The CDR3 region has the DNA TGTGCCAGCAGTCGGACACCCTACAATGAGCAGTTCTTC. This gives the protein CASSRTPYNEQFF.

The rearrangement joins TRBV19 to TRBJ1-5; 7 positions agree with TRBD1. Germline CDR1 and CDR2: LNHDA and SQIVND (reference sequence). The CDR3 totals 14 residues. Unmatched junction bases numbered 7, after V lost 8 bases and J lost 3 bases. CDR3 nucleotides: TGTGCCAGTCGTCGGGACAGCCACAATCAGCCCCAGCATTTT. It is translated as CASRRDSHNQPQHF.

The chain uses TRBV7-6 and TRBJ2-1; D not certain. Trimming stripped 5 bases from V and 0 bases from J, with 14 bases between. The length of the CDR3 is 16 residues. CDR1 SGHVS and CDR2 FNYEAQ come from the germline V gene. CDR3 sequence reads: CASSPGRLISYNEQFF. The CDR3 DNA reads TGTGCCAGCAGCCCCGGCAGGCTAATCTCCTACAATGAGCAGTTCTTC.

This clone occurred a few times. This chain links TRBV2 with TRBJ2-7; D may be TRBD1 (6 bases). The CDR3 has 17 residues. Germline loops: CDR1 SNHLY, CDR2 FYNNEI. Trimming removed 3 bases at V and 7 bases at J, with 25 bases between. CDR3 sequence: CASSDRGTTTRRGEQYF. The CDR3 nucleotides read TGTGCCAGCAGTGACAGGGGAACAACTACTAGGCGAGGAGAGCAGTACTTC. Looking up the rest from reference TRBV2 and TRBJ2-7 gives the full variable domain: EPEVTQTPSHQVTQMGQEVILRCVPISNHLYFYWYRQILGQKVEFLVSFYNNEISEKSEIFDDQFSVERPDGSNFTLKIRSTKLEDSAMYFCASSDRGTTTRRGEQYFGPGTRLTVT.

The chain employs TRBV5-1 and TRBJ2-1, with TRBD1 identical over 10 bases. CDR1 is SGHRS, CDR2 YFSETQ, per germline. The CDR3 has 15 amino acids. Germline trimming cut 4 bases from V and 6 bases from J; bases unmatched to any gene: 7. The CDR3 protein is CASSAGQGGPNEQFF. CDR3 nucleotides: TGCGCCAGCAGCGCCGGACAGGGGGGGCCCAATGAGCAGTTCTTC.

On this clone: At one boundary the junction diverges from the germline segment, which might be a read error. The rearrangement uses TRBV4-1 and TRBJ2-7; 9 nucleotides align to TRBD1. This CDR3 is 14 amino acids long. Germline V gene data show CDR1 as MGHRA and CDR2 as YSYEKL. The CDR3 is CASSQGTGGSEQDF. CDR3 sequence (DNA): TGCGCCAGCAGCCAAGGTACAGGGGGCTCGGAGCAGGACTTC.

CDR3 nucleotides: TGCGCCAGCAGCCCAACCTCGGGGGGGACCGGGGAGCTGTTTTTT. This translates into CASSPTSGGTGELFF. The genes are TRBV5-1 and TRBJ2-2, with 8 bases that match TRBD2. Germline V gene data show CDR1 as SGHRS and CDR2 as YFSETQ. Trimming removed 4 bases from V and 5 bases from J; junction bases left unmatched: 7. The CDR3 extends over 15 amino acids.

The rearrangement links TRBV25-1 to TRBJ2-5; D might be TRBD1 (5 bases). Trimming took 4 bases from V and 5 from J, leaving 11 bases between them. The CDR3 sequence is 13 residues long. The germline V gene has CDR1 MGHDK and CDR2 SYGVNS. The CDR3 spells CASSAPPGETQYF. The CDR3 DNA is TGTGCCAGCAGTGCTCCTCCAGGGGAGACCCAGTACTTC.

This chain uses TRBV6-1 with TRBJ2-5; TRBD1 is a possible D gene (6 bases). This CDR3 has 13 amino acids. Germline V CDR1 and CDR2: MNHNS, SASEGT. Trimming removed 6 bases at V and 5 bases at J, with 13 bases between. The CDR3 reads CASRVQGRETQYF. DNA for the CDR3: TGTGCCAGCAGGGTACAGGGTAGGGAGACCCAGTACTTC.

CDR3 amino acids: CASSQSKLGTSHLSFSTDTQYF. The CDR3 region has the DNA TGCGCCAGCAGCCAGTCGAAATTGGGGACTAGCCACTTATCGTTCTCCACAGATACGCAGTATTTT. V and J are TRBV4-1 and TRBJ2-3; 9 nucleotides match TRBD2. V gave up 3 bases and J gave up 2 bases; unmatched junction bases: 24. CDR3 length: 22 residues. In germline, CDR1 is MGHRA, CDR2 YSYEKL.

This clone was seen more than once but under ten times. The gene calls are TRBV5-1 and TRBJ1-6; 8 nucleotides agree with TRBD1. With 1 base clipped from V and 6 bases from J, the junction kept 6 bases outside the gene matches. CDR1 and CDR2 (germline): SGHRS, YFSETQ. There are 16 residues in the CDR3. The CDR3 region is CASSLRGTGPNSPLHF. The CDR3 DNA reads as TGCGCCAGCAGCTTGCGTGGGACAGGACCTAATTCACCCCTCCACTTT.

The chain uses TRBV5-1 and TRBJ1-4, with 7 nucleotides matching TRBD1. Losses at the gene ends were 7 bases for V and 8 bases for J; bases not matched to a gene: 8. Germline V gene sequence: CDR1 SGHRS, CDR2 YFSETQ. The CDR3 contains 13 residues. The CDR3 region is CASGEQGREKLFF. As DNA, the CDR3 is TGCGCCAGCGGCGAACAGGGGCGCGAAAAACTGTTTTTT. Full variable domain (remainder filled in from reference TRBV5-1 and TRBJ1-4): KAGVTQTPRYLIKTRGQQVTLSCSPISGHRSVSWYQQTPGQGLQFLFEYFSETQRNKGNFPGRFSGRQFSNSRSEMNVSTLELGDSALYLCASGEQGREKLFFGSGTQLSVL.

This chain connects TRBV7-3 to TRBJ2-5; 8 bases are a match to TRBD2. This CDR3 has 13 amino acids. Trimming took 5 bases from V and 3 from J; bases not matched to a gene: 2. CDR1 and CDR2 from the germline V gene are SGHTA and FQGTGA. CDR3 bases: TGTGCCAGCAGCGCGGGACTAGAAGAGACCCAGTACTTC. Encoded protein: CASSAGLEETQYF.

The chain employs TRBV5-1 and TRBJ2-1; D call uncertain. Trimming cost V 4 bases and J 1 base, with 3 bases left between them. CDR1 and CDR2 from the germline V gene are SGHRS and YFSETQ. CDR3 length equals 12 residues. CDR3 DNA: TGCGCCAGCAGCCTGTCCTACAATGAGCAGTTCTTC. Its translation is CASSLSYNEQFF.